A single T cell receptor (beta chain) is shown here with its context. Its matching antigen is unknown. These data originate in a study of spatial heterogeneity in lung cancer. Study-level background: Consistently, beta-chain sequences turned up in larger numbers than alpha-chain sequences did. In raw reads, more than 9.5 appearances on average were recorded for each unique TCR and UMI combination.

Study-level results: Ubiquitous, expanded tumor-derived TCRs were more frequently observed in blood at resection than at follow-up.

The CDR3 is made up of 15 amino acids. CDR1 is SGHAT and CDR2 is FQNNGV in the germline V gene. Trimming removed 2 bases from V and 3 bases from J, with 10 bases in between. TCRdb processed the 5' RACE reads anew with MiXCR; each CDR3 protein has one entry. The sample records tens of thousands of distinct CDR3 sequences, over 9.5% being singletons. Sample time point: sample taken at primary tumor resection. Unsorted tumor, nontumor lung tissue or cryopreserved PBMC supplied the whole RNA. This receptor was identified in a male donor with early-stage non-small cell lung cancer. The sample consisted of PBMCs, taken at surgery. This chain joins TRBV11-2 and TRBJ2-2, with D tentatively TRBD1 (5 bases). DNA of the CDR3: TGTGCCAGCAGCTTACCAGGGATCCACACCGGGGAGCTGTTTTTT. The encoded protein is CASSLPGIHTGELFF.